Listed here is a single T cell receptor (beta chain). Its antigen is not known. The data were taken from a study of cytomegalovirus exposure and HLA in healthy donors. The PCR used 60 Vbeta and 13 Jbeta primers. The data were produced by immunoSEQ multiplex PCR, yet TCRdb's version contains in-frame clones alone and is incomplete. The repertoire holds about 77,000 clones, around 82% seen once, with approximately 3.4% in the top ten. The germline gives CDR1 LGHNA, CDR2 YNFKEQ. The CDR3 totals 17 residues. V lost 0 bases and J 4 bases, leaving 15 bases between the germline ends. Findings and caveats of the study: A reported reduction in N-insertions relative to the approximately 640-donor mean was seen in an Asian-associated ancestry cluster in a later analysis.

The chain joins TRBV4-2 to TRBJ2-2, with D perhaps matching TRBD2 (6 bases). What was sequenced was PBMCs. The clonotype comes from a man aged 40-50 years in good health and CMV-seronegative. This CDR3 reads CASSQEEGRGSTGELFF. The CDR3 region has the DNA TGTGCCAGCAGCCAAGAGGAGGGTAGGGGAAGCACCGGGGAGCTGTTTTTT.